The 22 T cell receptor beta chains listed next were all sequenced from one sample in a study of T cell responses to AZD1222 COVID-19 vaccine. Only in-frame clones appear in the TCRdb table, and some are missing; sequencing was by immunoSEQ multiplex PCR. The table has about 28,000 clones, 89% seen once. This material consisted of peripheral blood, taken on day 0 of AZD1222 vaccination. These receptors were taken from an adult in good health.

The chain links TRBV14 to TRBJ2-3; 7 positions agree with TRBD1. Trimming cost V 4 bases and J 6 bases; bases outside gene matches: 10. The CDR3 totals 15 residues. Germline CDR1 SGHDN, CDR2 FVKESK. The CDR3 sequence is CASSRMTGLGDTQYF. The DNA of the CDR3 is TGTGCCAGCAGCCGAATGACAGGGTTGGGCGATACGCAGTATTTT. Combining the CDR3 with reference TRBV14 and TRBJ2-3 gives the whole variable domain EAGVTQFPSHSVIEKGQTVTLRCDPISGHDNLYWYRRVMGKEIKFLLHFVKESKQDESGMPNNRFLAERTGGTYSTLKVQPAELEDSGVYFCASSRMTGLGDTQYFGPGTRLTVL.

The chain joins TRBV3-1 (or the pseudogene TRBV3-2) to TRBJ2-7; no clear D gene. Trimming shortened V by 4 bases and J by 3 bases, and 10 bases separated the two germline ends. The CDR3 runs 13 residues. Germline CDR1 reads LGHDT; CDR2 reads YNNKEL (reference sequence). The DNA for the CDR3 is TGTGCCAGCAGCCCGAGTGTCGACTACGAGCAGTACTTC. The encoded protein is CASSPSVDYEQYF.

J is TRBJ2-1 and V is TRBV3-1 (or the pseudogene TRBV3-2); 7 bases map to TRBD2. The V segment lost 2 bases and the J segment 15 bases; nucleotides outside the gene matches: 7. CDR3 length: 12 residues. Germline assignment: CDR1 LGHDT and CDR2 YNNKEL (reference sequence). CDR3 DNA: TGTGCCAGCAGCCAAAGAGCGGGAACATCGTTCTTC. This gives the protein CASSQRAGTSFF.

The chain combines TRBV11-2 with TRBJ2-1; D uncertain. The CDR3 is 11 amino acids. Trimming shortened V by 2 bases and J by 8 bases, and 4 bases separated the two germline ends. CDR1 is SGHAT, CDR2 FQNNGV, per germline. Written as DNA, the CDR3 is TGTGCCAGCAGCTTATATGATGAGCAGTTCTTC. Translation: CASSLYDEQFF. Complete variable domain (other parts from reference TRBV11-2 and TRBJ2-1): EAGVAQSPRYKIIEKRQSVAFWCNPISGHATLYWYQQILGQGPKLLIQFQNNGVVDDSQLPKDRFSAERLKGVDSTLKIQPAKLEDSAVYLCASSLYDEQFFGPGTRLTVL.

This clone was seen just once. The J gene is TRBJ1-2, the V gene TRBV5-6; 7 bases map to TRBD1. The germline V gene has CDR1 SGHDT and CDR2 YYEEEE. CDR3 length equals 14 residues. V was clipped by 5 bases and J by 5 bases; unmatched bases: 9. DNA of the CDR3: TGTGCCAGCAGAGCGACAGGGCTGAGATATGGCTACACCTTC. This translates into CASRATGLRYGYTF.

This chain links TRBV5-1 with TRBJ2-5, with no clear D. CDR1 is SGHRS, CDR2 YFSETQ, per germline. CDR3 length: 14 residues. V shed 0 bases and J shed 5 bases, with 11 bases lying between them. The CDR3 is CASSLEPLGETQYF. In DNA, the CDR3 is TGCGCCAGCAGCTTGGAGCCCCTGGGGGAGACCCAGTACTTC.

The genes are TRBV28 and TRBJ2-1, with D possibly being TRBD1 or TRBD2 (5 bases each). Germline V gene data show CDR1 as MDHEN and CDR2 as SYDVKM. The CDR3 extends over 15 amino acids. V was pared by 3 bases and J by 1 base, with 10 bases between. The CDR3: CASSFSGGSYNEQFF. The CDR3 DNA reads TGTGCCAGCAGTTTTTCTGGGGGATCCTACAATGAGCAGTTCTTC.

This sequence joins TRBV4-3 and TRBJ1-4, with D unclear. In germline, CDR1 is LGHNA, CDR2 YSLEER. The CDR3 runs to 16 residues. V lost 4 bases to trimming and J lost 3 bases, with 15 bases between them. The CDR3, as DNA: TGCGCCAGCAGCCCTGGCCCTCGGGTAGCTAATGAAAAACTGTTTTTT. This codes for CASSPGPRVANEKLFF.

The chain couples TRBV5-1 to TRBJ2-5, with a possible D match to TRBD2 (6 bases). Trimming removed 7 bases at V and 0 bases at J, with 10 bases between. Germline V gene data show CDR1 as SGHRS and CDR2 as YFSETQ. This CDR3 spans 13 amino acids. This CDR3 reads CASCGADQETQYF. CDR3 nucleotides: TGCGCCAGCTGCGGGGCCGACCAAGAGACCCAGTACTTC. Full variable domain (missing parts from reference TRBV5-1 and TRBJ2-5): KAGVTQTPRYLIKTRGQQVTLSCSPISGHRSVSWYQQTPGQGLQFLFEYFSETQRNKGNFPGRFSGRQFSNSRSEMNVSTLELGDSALYLCASCGADQETQYFGPGTRLLVL.

The chain employs TRBV30 and TRBJ1-5; D remains ambiguous. Trimming took 0 bases from V and 5 from J, leaving 8 bases between them. The CDR3 runs 13 residues. Germline V gives CDR1 GTSNPN, CDR2 SVGIG (reference sequence). CDR3 in amino acids: CAWSVREDQPQHF. The CDR3 DNA reads as TGTGCCTGGAGTGTACGGGAGGATCAGCCCCAGCATTTT. The complete variable domain, with remaining parts taken from reference TRBV30 and TRBJ1-5, reads SQTIHQWPATLVQPVGSPLSLECTVEGTSNPNLYWYRQAAGRGLQLLFYSVGIGQISSEVPQNLSASRPQDRQFILSSKKLLLSDSGFYLCAWSVREDQPQHFGDGTRLSIL.

The rearrangement links TRBV28 to TRBJ2-1; no firm D call. Germline CDR1 is MDHEN and CDR2 is SYDVKM. The ends were cut back, 5 bases at V and 7 bases at J, with 18 bases in the middle. This CDR3 contains 15 residues. The chain's CDR3 is CASSEVGLEGNEQFF. Here the CDR3 DNA reads TGTGCCAGCAGTGAAGTTGGGTTAGAAGGAAATGAGCAGTTCTTC.

The CDR3 reads CATSDSEGGGETQYF. The CDR3 DNA sequence: TGTGCCACCAGTGATTCAGAAGGGGGAGGTGAGACCCAGTACTTC. V gene TRBV24-1 combines with J gene TRBJ2-5; the D gene could be TRBD1 or TRBD2 (6 bases each). Germline-derived CDR1 and CDR2 are KGHDR and SFDVKD. The length of the CDR3 is 15 residues. The V and J ends lost 2 bases and 5 bases respectively, with 14 bases between them.

The chain recombines TRBV2 with TRBJ2-5, with a tentative D call TRBD2 (5 bases). This CDR3 is 12 amino acids long. The ends were cut back, 4 bases at V and 4 bases at J, with 7 bases in the middle. From germline, CDR1 is SNHLY and CDR2 FYNNEI. DNA for the CDR3: TGTGCCAGCAGTGTACGGGGAGAGACCCAGTACTTC. It encodes CASSVRGETQYF.

This clone was counted once. The chain joins TRBV19 to TRBJ2-2; 11 bases line up with TRBD2. The V segment lost 6 bases and the J segment 2 bases; nucleotides outside the gene matches: 8. This CDR3 region has 17 residues. The germline gives CDR1 LNHDA, CDR2 SQIVND (reference sequence). The CDR3 DNA reads as TGTGCCAGTAGCCAAGTAGCGGGAGGGCCCAACACCGGGGAGCTGTTTTTT. As protein: CASSQVAGGPNTGELFF.

The genes are TRBV29-1 and TRBJ1-1, with D possibly matching TRBD1 (6 bases). Germline-derived CDR1 and CDR2 are SQVTM and ANQGSEA. The germline V and J ends were trimmed by 4 bases and 5 bases, with 20 bases remaining between them. This CDR3 region has 15 residues. CDR3 DNA: TGCAGCGTTGGACAAGGGGGGGCGTGGGAAACTGAAGCTTTCTTT. Translating it yields CSVGQGGAWETEAFF.

This clone was counted once. The chain recombines TRBV6-5 with TRBJ2-1; tentative D call: TRBD1 (6 bases). The length of the CDR3 is 14 residues. Germline V gene sequence: CDR1 MNHEY, CDR2 SVGAGI. V lost 6 bases and J 9 bases, leaving 18 bases between the germline ends. CDR3 nucleotides: TGTGCCAGCAGGGGGAAACCAGGGGTCGGTGAGCAGTTCTTC. It encodes CASRGKPGVGEQFF.

The V gene is TRBV29-1, the J gene TRBJ1-2, with D tentatively TRBD1 (5 bases). The CDR3 runs 12 residues. V dropped 2 bases and J dropped 3 bases, with 7 bases sitting between them. Germline V CDR1 and CDR2: SQVTM, ANQGSEA. The CDR3 here is CSVERGDYGYTF. CDR3 in DNA: TGCAGCGTTGAACGGGGGGACTATGGCTACACCTTC.

This sequence joins TRBV11-2 and TRBJ2-7, with TRBD2 identical over 10 bases. J lost 10 bases, V lost 6 bases, and 9 bases had no gene match. This CDR3 is 13 amino acids long. Germline V lookup: CDR1 SGHAT, CDR2 FQNNGV. CDR3 sequence: CASRDLASGSQYF. The CDR3 DNA is TGTGCCAGCAGGGACTTGGCTAGCGGGAGCCAGTACTTC. Drawing the rest from reference TRBV11-2 and TRBJ2-7, the complete variable domain is EAGVAQSPRYKIIEKRQSVAFWCNPISGHATLYWYQQILGQGPKLLIQFQNNGVVDDSQLPKDRFSAERLKGVDSTLKIQPAKLEDSAVYLCASRDLASGSQYFGPGTRLTVT.

The chain recombines TRBV28 with TRBJ2-1; D gene unclear. Between the trimmed V and J ends, which lost 3 bases and 8 bases, there was a span of 5 bases. Germline assignment: CDR1 MDHEN and CDR2 SYDVKM. This CDR3 has 11 amino acids. The CDR3 reads CASSFRYEQFF. The CDR3 bases are TGTGCCAGCAGTTTCCGGTATGAGCAGTTCTTC.

In its sample, this clone was seen once. The J gene is TRBJ2-5, the V gene TRBV2, with 8 bases fitting TRBD2. Trimming took 6 bases from V and 5 from J; bases not matched to a gene: 5. The CDR3 runs 13 residues. Germline V CDR1 and CDR2: SNHLY, FYNNEI. In DNA, the CDR3 is TGTGCCAGCAGGGGGGGACTAGGTGAGACCCAGTACTTC. Its translation: CASRGGLGETQYF. The full variable domain, its missing parts supplied by reference TRBV2 and TRBJ2-5, is EPEVTQTPSHQVTQMGQEVILRCVPISNHLYFYWYRQILGQKVEFLVSFYNNEISEKSEIFDDQFSVERPDGSNFTLKIRSTKLEDSAMYFCASRGGLGETQYFGPGTRLLVL.

The CDR3 DNA is TGTGCCAGCAGAGCCCCGGGACGGTATAGCAATCAGCCCCAGCATTTT. Its translation is CASRAPGRYSNQPQHF. The chain combines TRBV28 with TRBJ1-5; possibly TRBD1 for D (5 bases). Trimming pared 6 bases from V and 0 bases from J, leaving 15 bases between. CDR1 and CDR2 (germline): MDHEN, SYDVKM. This CDR3 is 16 amino acids long.

This clone was seen more than once but under ten times. This chain's CDR3 is CASTQPSGRADTGELFF. As DNA, the CDR3 is TGTGCCAGTACTCAACCTAGCGGGAGGGCAGACACCGGGGAGCTGTTTTTT. The chain is built from TRBV19 and TRBJ2-2; 12 nucleotides align to TRBD2. From germline, CDR1 is LNHDA and CDR2 SQIVND (reference sequence). V lost 7 bases to trimming and J lost 3 bases; unmatched junction nucleotides: 9. The CDR3 is 17 residues long. Filled out from reference TRBV19 and TRBJ2-2, the complete variable domain reads DGGITQSPKYLFRKEGQNVTLSCEQNLNHDAMYWYRQDPGQGLRLIYYSQIVNDFQKGDIAEGYSVSREKKESFPLTVTSAQKNPTAFYLCASTQPSGRADTGELFFGEGSRLTVL.